These T cell receptor beta chains were read from a single sample in a study of blood T cell repertoires in COVID-19. Profiled with immunoSEQ multiplex PCR; TCRdb holds only in-frame clones, not every one. The sample shows under 250,000 clones, roughly 82% of them seen only once. The sequencing sample was made of peripheral blood. Receptors were obtained from a human donor in a cohort sampled during active COVID-19. Both conserved end residues are part of each CDR3. D genes are given only for firm matches. Clone size is stated in some rows and not others, as once, few, many or a class when expanded.

size: once; D: TRBD1; J: TRBJ1-1; V: TRBV3-1/TRBV3-2; CDR3: CASSHRQGANTEAFF; DNA: TGTGCCAGCAGCCACCGTCAGGGGGCGAACACTGAAGCTTTCTTT
size: .; D: .; J: TRBJ2-5; V: TRBV18; CDR3: CASSYNAGETQYF; DNA: TGTGCCAGCTCGTATAACGCAGGGGAGACCCAGTACTTC
size: .; D: .; J: TRBJ1-5; V: TRBV5-1; CDR3: CASSLFPGNQPQHF; DNA: TGCGCCAGCAGCTTGTTTCCAGGGAATCAGCCCCAGCATTTT
size: .; D: TRBD1; J: TRBJ1-4; V: TRBV5-1; CDR3: CASSIQGVGEKLFF; DNA: TGCGCCAGCAGCATTCAGGGGGTCGGTGAAAAACTGTTTTTT
size: .; D: .; J: TRBJ2-3; V: TRBV5-6; CDR3: CASSGRGESTDTQYF; DNA: TGTGCCAGCAGCGGGAGGGGGGAGAGCACAGATACGCAGTATTTT
size: .; D: .; J: TRBJ2-7; V: TRBV30; CDR3: CAWSVSLEQYF; DNA: TGTGCCTGGAGTGTAAGCTTAGAGCAGTACTTC
size: once; D: .; J: TRBJ1-2; V: TRBV28; CDR3: CASSSPGGTNYGYTF; DNA: TGTGCCAGCAGCTCCCCGGGGGGGACTAACTATGGCTACACCTTC
size: once; D: TRBD2; J: TRBJ2-2; V: TRBV28; CDR3: CASSPLSGRTPGGELFF; DNA: TGTGCCAGCAGCCCACTAAGCGGGAGGACCCCAGGGGGGGAGCTGTTTTTT
size: .; D: TRBD1; J: TRBJ1-1; V: TRBV12-3/TRBV12-4; CDR3: CASSFHRGSAFF; DNA: TGTGCCAGCAGTTTCCACAGGGGGAGTGCCTTCTTT
size: .; D: .; J: TRBJ2-7; V: TRBV4-1; CDR3: CASSQAWSYEQYF; DNA: TGCGCCAGCAGCCAAGCGTGGAGCTACGAGCAGTACTTC
size: .; D: .; J: TRBJ2-4; V: TRBV25-1; CDR3: CASSEEDRKNIQYF; DNA: TGTGCCAGCAGTGAAGAGGACAGAAAAAACATTCAGTACTTC
size: .; D: .; J: TRBJ1-4; V: TRBV29-1; CDR3: CSVIPQQGLDEKLFF; DNA: TGCAGCGTTATTCCCCAACAGGGATTAGATGAAAAACTGTTTTTT
size: .; D: .; J: TRBJ2-7; V: TRBV18; CDR3: CASSRLGSPGSYEQYF; DNA: TGTGCCAGCTCACGACTCGGATCTCCGGGGAGCTACGAGCAGTACTTC
size: .; D: .; J: TRBJ2-5; V: TRBV11-3; CDR3: CASSGGGGETQYF; DNA: TGTGCCAGCAGCGGTGGGGGCGGGGAGACCCAGTACTTC
size: .; D: .; J: TRBJ1-1; V: TRBV27; CDR3: CASSLLPGQNTEAFF; DNA: TGTGCCAGCAGCTTATTACCGGGACAGAACACTGAAGCTTTCTTT
size: .; D: TRBD2; J: TRBJ2-1; V: TRBV9; CDR3: CASSPSGRDPFF; DNA: TGTGCCAGCAGCCCGAGCGGGAGGGATCCGTTCTTC
size: .; D: .; J: TRBJ2-3; V: TRBV5-1; CDR3: CASRYRAESTDTQYF; DNA: TGCGCCAGCAGGTACAGGGCTGAGAGCACAGATACGCAGTATTTT
size: .; D: TRBD2; J: TRBJ2-7; V: TRBV19; CDR3: CARILTSGLFYEQYF; DNA: TGTGCCAGGATTCTGACTAGCGGATTATTCTACGAGCAGTACTTC
size: .; D: .; J: TRBJ2-1; V: TRBV11-2; CDR3: CASSRTAYNEQFF; DNA: TGTGCCAGCAGCCGGACAGCCTACAATGAGCAGTTCTTC
size: .; D: .; J: TRBJ1-1; V: TRBV12-3/TRBV12-4; CDR3: CASMPPGLTEAFF; DNA: TGTGCCAGCATGCCCCCCGGGTTAACTGAAGCTTTCTTT
size: .; D: .; J: TRBJ1-5; V: TRBV2; CDR3: CASSEFGGVNQPQHF; DNA: TGTGCCAGCAGTGAATTTGGCGGCGTCAATCAGCCCCAGCATTTT
size: .; D: TRBD2; J: TRBJ2-5; V: TRBV19; CDR3: CASSGGGGVPETQYF; DNA: TGTGCCAGTAGTGGCGGGGGGGGCGTACCCGAGACCCAGTACTTC
size: few; D: .; J: TRBJ1-2; V: TRBV11-2; CDR3: CASSSNPASPKGYTF; DNA: TGTGCCAGCAGCTCCAACCCCGCTAGTCCGAAGGGCTACACCTTC
size: few; D: .; J: TRBJ1-2; V: TRBV30; CDR3: CAWKRDTFRANYGYTF; DNA: TGTGCCTGGAAACGGGACACCTTTCGAGCTAACTATGGCTACACCTTC
size: few; D: .; J: TRBJ2-5; V: TRBV30; CDR3: CAWSFGTKETQYF; DNA: TGTGCCTGGAGTTTTGGGACAAAAGAGACCCAGTACTTC
size: .; D: .; J: TRBJ1-1; V: TRBV28; CDR3: CASSLDGQTPSF; DNA: TGTGCCAGCAGTTTAGATGGGCAGACCCCATCCTTT
size: .; D: TRBD1; J: TRBJ2-5; V: TRBV2; CDR3: CASTYSRQGRGQETQYF; DNA: TGTGCCAGCACTTACTCTCGACAGGGCCGGGGCCAAGAGACCCAGTACTTC
size: .; D: TRBD2; J: TRBJ2-5; V: TRBV14; CDR3: CASSRGLAGGETQYF; DNA: TGTGCCAGCAGCCGCGGACTAGCGGGAGGAGAGACCCAGTACTTC
size: .; D: .; J: TRBJ1-5; V: TRBV28; CDR3: CASSLPDGNNQPQHF; DNA: TGTGCCAGCAGTTTACCGGACGGGAACAATCAGCCCCAGCATTTT
size: .; D: .; J: TRBJ1-5; V: TRBV3-1/TRBV3-2; CDR3: CASSPGQRDNQPQHF; DNA: TGTGCCAGCAGCCCCGGACAGAGGGACAATCAGCCCCAGCATTTT
size: .; D: TRBD1; J: TRBJ2-7; V: TRBV29-1; CDR3: CSVETRQGARDEQYF; DNA: TGCAGCGTTGAAACGCGACAGGGGGCGAGGGACGAGCAGTACTTC
size: .; D: .; J: TRBJ2-1; V: TRBV21-1; CDR3: CASSKANGSCGGFF; DNA: TGTGCCAGCAGCAAAGCGAACGGGAGCTGTGGGGGGTTCTTC
size: .; D: TRBD1; J: TRBJ1-2; V: TRBV2; CDR3: CASIRRTGGNYGYTF; DNA: TGTGCCAGCATCAGGCGGACAGGGGGCAACTATGGCTACACCTTC
size: many; D: TRBD1; J: TRBJ2-2; V: TRBV7-6; CDR3: CASSSGQGVTGELFF; DNA: TGTGCCAGCAGCTCGGGACAGGGGGTTACCGGGGAGCTGTTTTTT
size: .; D: .; J: TRBJ2-7; V: TRBV3-1/TRBV3-2; CDR3: CASSLGPGEQYF; DNA: TGTGCCAGCAGCCTCGGCCCGGGCGAGCAGTACTTC
size: .; D: TRBD1; J: TRBJ2-4; V: TRBV30; CDR3: CAWSGQGWNIQYF; DNA: TGTGCCTGGAGCGGACAGGGGTGGAACATTCAGTACTTC
size: .; D: .; J: TRBJ2-1; V: TRBV3-1/TRBV3-2; CDR3: CASSPRDRGLAVYNEQFF; DNA: TGTGCCAGCAGCCCCCGGGACAGGGGACTAGCGGTATACAATGAGCAGTTCTTC
size: .; D: TRBD2; J: TRBJ2-2; V: TRBV18; CDR3: CASSSVAGRSTGELFF; DNA: TGTGCCAGCTCATCAGTAGCGGGACGGAGCACCGGGGAGCTGTTTTTT
size: once; D: .; J: TRBJ1-2; V: TRBV6-5; CDR3: CASSSASRGTYGYTF; DNA: TGTGCCAGCAGCTCCGCGTCCCGGGGAACCTATGGCTACACCTTC
size: .; D: TRBD2; J: TRBJ2-1; V: TRBV5-8; CDR3: CASSLEGLAGGPNNEQFF; DNA: TGTGCCAGCAGCTTGGAAGGACTAGCGGGAGGGCCTAACAATGAGCAGTTCTTC
size: few; D: .; J: TRBJ2-3; V: TRBV6-1; CDR3: CASSVGNRGSTDTQYF; DNA: TGTGCCAGCAGTGTGGGGAATAGGGGAAGCACAGATACGCAGTATTTT
size: .; D: TRBD1; J: TRBJ1-2; V: TRBV18; CDR3: CASSPGTGNYGYTF; DNA: TGTGCCAGCTCGCCAGGGACAGGGAACTATGGCTACACCTTC
size: .; D: .; J: TRBJ1-1; V: TRBV10-1; CDR3: CASSERGDSEAFF; DNA: TGCGCCAGCAGTGAGAGGGGTGACTCTGAAGCTTTCTTT
size: few; D: TRBD2; J: TRBJ2-7; V: TRBV7-7; CDR3: CASSLSSGGHEQYF; DNA: TGTGCTAGCAGCTTAAGTTCGGGAGGGCACGAGCAGTACTTC
size: .; D: TRBD1; J: TRBJ1-4; V: TRBV4-2; CDR3: CASSQRVPGQGANEKLFF; DNA: TGTGCCAGCAGCCAACGAGTCCCGGGACAGGGGGCTAATGAAAAACTGTTTTTT
size: .; D: .; J: TRBJ1-1; V: TRBV27; CDR3: CASSLDPGTEAFF; DNA: TGTGCCAGCAGTTTGGACCCGGGGACTGAAGCTTTCTTT
size: .; D: .; J: TRBJ1-3; V: TRBV7-2; CDR3: CASSLGGGSSGNTIYF; DNA: TGTGCCAGCAGCTTAGGGGGGGGGAGCTCTGGAAACACCATATATTTT
size: .; D: .; J: TRBJ1-5; V: TRBV28; CDR3: CASSPMPTGPQHF; DNA: TGTGCCAGCAGTCCGATGCCGACAGGGCCCCAGCATTTT
size: .; D: TRBD2; J: TRBJ2-7; V: TRBV5-1; CDR3: CASSPGGAHEQYF; DNA: TGCGCCAGCAGCCCCGGGGGGGCCCACGAGCAGTACTTC
size: .; D: TRBD1; J: TRBJ1-4; V: TRBV7-9; CDR3: CASSLAFGTGTEKLFF; DNA: TGTGCCAGCAGCTTAGCATTTGGGACAGGGACTGAAAAACTGTTTTTT